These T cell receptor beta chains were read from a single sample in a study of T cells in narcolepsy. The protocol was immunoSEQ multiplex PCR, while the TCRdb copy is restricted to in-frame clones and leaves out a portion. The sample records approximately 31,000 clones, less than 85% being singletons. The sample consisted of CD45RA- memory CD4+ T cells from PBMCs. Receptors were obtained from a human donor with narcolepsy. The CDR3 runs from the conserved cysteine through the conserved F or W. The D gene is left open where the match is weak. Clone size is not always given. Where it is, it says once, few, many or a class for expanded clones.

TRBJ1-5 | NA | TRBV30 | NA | TGTGCCTGGAGCCCCGCCAACGGAGATCAGCCCCAGCATTTT | CAWSPANGDQPQHF
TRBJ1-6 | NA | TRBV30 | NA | TGTGCCTGGAACTTCGGGGGCCCCCGAAATTCACCCCTCCACTTT | CAWNFGGPRNSPLHF
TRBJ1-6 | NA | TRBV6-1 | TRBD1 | TGTGCCAGCAGTGAAATATGGGACAGCCTTAATTCACCCCTCCACTTT | CASSEIWDSLNSPLHF
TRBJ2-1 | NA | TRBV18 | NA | TGTGCCAGCTCGAGGGACTCCTTTTACAATGAGCAGTTCTTC | CASSRDSFYNEQFF
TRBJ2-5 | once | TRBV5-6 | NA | TGTGCCAGCAGCAGGGGGACGGAGACCCAGTACTTC | CASSRGTETQYF
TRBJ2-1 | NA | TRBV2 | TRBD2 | TGTGCCGGGGGACTAGCGGGGTTAAATGAGCAGTTCTTC | CAGGLAGLNEQFF
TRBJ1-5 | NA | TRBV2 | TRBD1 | TGTGCCAGCAGTGAACGGGCAGGGGGTAGCAATCAGCCCCAGCATTTT | CASSERAGGSNQPQHF
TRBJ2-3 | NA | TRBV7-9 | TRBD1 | TGTGCCAGCAGCTCCCCTTCAAGGACAGGGCGGGATACGCAGTATTTT | CASSSPSRTGRDTQYF
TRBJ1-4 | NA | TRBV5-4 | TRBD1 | TGTGCCAGCAGCAGGGACAGTCTTGCAACTAATGAAAAACTGTTTTTT | CASSRDSLATNEKLFF
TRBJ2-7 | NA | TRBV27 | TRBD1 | TGTGCCAGCAGTTTTCCCGGGACAGGGGGTTTCGAGCAGTACTTC | CASSFPGTGGFEQYF
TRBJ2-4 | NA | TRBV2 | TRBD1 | TGTGCCAGCAGTGAGTTAGCAGGGGGCTTGTACATTCAGTACTTC | CASSELAGGLYIQYF
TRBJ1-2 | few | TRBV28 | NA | TGTGCCAGCAGTGTAGGGGGGGCATATGGTGGCTACACCTTC | CASSVGGAYGGYTF
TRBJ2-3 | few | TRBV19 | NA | TGTGCCAGTAGGGGGGTGGTAACAGATACGCAGTATTTT | CASRGVVTDTQYF
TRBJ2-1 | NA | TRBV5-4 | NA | TGTGCCAGCAGCTTGGGAAGACAGCAGTTCTTC | CASSLGRQQFF
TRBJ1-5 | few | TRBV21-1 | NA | TGTGCCAGCAGCAGTCGGGGCAGCTATAGCAATCAGCCCCAGCATTTT | CASSSRGSYSNQPQHF
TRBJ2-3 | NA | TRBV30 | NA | TGTGCCTGCATAGGTAATACGCAGTATTTT | CACIGNTQYF
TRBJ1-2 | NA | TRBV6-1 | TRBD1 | TGTGCCAGCAGGGCGGGACAGGGGGATGGCTACACCTTC | CASRAGQGDGYTF
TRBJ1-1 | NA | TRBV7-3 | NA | TGTGCCAGCAGCTTAACGAACACCCCGAACACTGAAGCTTTCTTT | CASSLTNTPNTEAFF
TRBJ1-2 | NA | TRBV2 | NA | TGTGCCAGCAGTCTTTCTCAAATGGGAAACTATGGCTACACCTTC | CASSLSQMGNYGYTF
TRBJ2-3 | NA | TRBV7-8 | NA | TGTGCCAGCAGCACGAGCGGGCATAGCACAGATACGCAGTATTTT | CASSTSGHSTDTQYF
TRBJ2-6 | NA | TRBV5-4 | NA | TGTGCCAGCAGCTTTCAATCCTCTGGGGCCAACGTCCTGACTTTC | CASSFQSSGANVLTF
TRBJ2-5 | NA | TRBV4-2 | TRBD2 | TGTGCCAGCAGCCGAGAGCTAGCGGGGGGGCGAGAGACCCAGTACTTC | CASSRELAGGRETQYF
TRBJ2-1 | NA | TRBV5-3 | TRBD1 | TGTGCCAGAAGCCCCCAACAGGGGGCTCACACCTACAATGAGCAGTTCTTC | CARSPQQGAHTYNEQFF
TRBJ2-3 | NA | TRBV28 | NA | TGTGCCAGCAGTCTACCGCCCAAGGATACGCAGTATTTT | CASSLPPKDTQYF
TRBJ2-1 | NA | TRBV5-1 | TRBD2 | TGCGCCAGCAGCGCCACCGGGACTACCTACAATGAGCAGTTCTTC | CASSATGTTYNEQFF
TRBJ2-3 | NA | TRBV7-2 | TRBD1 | TGTGCCAGTGACAGGGGGATCCACACAGATACGCAGTATTTT | CASDRGIHTDTQYF
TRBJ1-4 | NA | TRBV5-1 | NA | TGCGCCAGCAGCTCCGGATTGTACCTACCAGCCCTTGACGAAAAACTGTTTTTT | CASSSGLYLPALDEKLFF
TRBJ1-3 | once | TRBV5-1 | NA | TGCGCCAGCAGCTTGGCAGGCACCATATATTTT | CASSLAGTIYF
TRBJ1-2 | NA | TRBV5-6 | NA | TGTGCCAGCAGCCCCGGGGCGAGGGGCTACACCTTC | CASSPGARGYTF
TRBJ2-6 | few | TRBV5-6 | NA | TGTGCCAGCAGCTTAGAAGGAACTGGGGCCAACGTCCTGACTTTC | CASSLEGTGANVLTF
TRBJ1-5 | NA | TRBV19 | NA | TGTGCCAGTAGTCTGCAAGGGGGCAATCAGCCCCAGCATTTT | CASSLQGGNQPQHF
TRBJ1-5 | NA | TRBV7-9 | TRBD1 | TGTGCCAGCAGCTTCACAGGGGGTGAACAGCCCCAGCATTTT | CASSFTGGEQPQHF
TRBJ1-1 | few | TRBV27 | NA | TGTGCCAGCAGTAAAGACACCGTCCGGACTGAAGCTTTCTTT | CASSKDTVRTEAFF
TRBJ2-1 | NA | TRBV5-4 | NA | TGTGCCAGCAGCTCGAGATCGGCGGGCAATGAGCAGTTCTTC | CASSSRSAGNEQFF
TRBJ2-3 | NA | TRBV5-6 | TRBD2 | TGTGCCAGCAGCTTGGCGGGGGGGTTCACAGATACGCAGTATTTT | CASSLAGGFTDTQYF
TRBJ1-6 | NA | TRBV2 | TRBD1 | TGTGCCAGCGGGGCGGACAGGGGATATAATTCACCCCTCCACTTT | CASGADRGYNSPLHF
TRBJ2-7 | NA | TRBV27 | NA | TGTGCCAGCAGTTCAGCCCTCAGAAAACTCTCCTACGAGCAGTACTTC | CASSSALRKLSYEQYF
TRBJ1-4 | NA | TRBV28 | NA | TGTGCCAGCAGTACTATCCCTGAAAAACTGTTTTTT | CASSTIPEKLFF
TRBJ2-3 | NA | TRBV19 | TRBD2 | TGTGCCAGTAGTGAGCGGGGACGTTACACGCAGTATTTT | CASSERGRYTQYF
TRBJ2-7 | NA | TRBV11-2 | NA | TGTGCCAGCAGCTTGGACCTATGGGGGGCTGTTCGAGAGCAGTACTTC | CASSLDLWGAVREQYF
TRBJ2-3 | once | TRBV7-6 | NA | TGTGCCAGCAGCCCGTACCACAGGGCTGGGGGGAGCACAGATACGCAGTATTTT | CASSPYHRAGGSTDTQYF
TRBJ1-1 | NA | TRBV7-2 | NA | TGTGCCAGCAGCTTAGGACACCAGAACACTGAAGCTTTCTTT | CASSLGHQNTEAFF